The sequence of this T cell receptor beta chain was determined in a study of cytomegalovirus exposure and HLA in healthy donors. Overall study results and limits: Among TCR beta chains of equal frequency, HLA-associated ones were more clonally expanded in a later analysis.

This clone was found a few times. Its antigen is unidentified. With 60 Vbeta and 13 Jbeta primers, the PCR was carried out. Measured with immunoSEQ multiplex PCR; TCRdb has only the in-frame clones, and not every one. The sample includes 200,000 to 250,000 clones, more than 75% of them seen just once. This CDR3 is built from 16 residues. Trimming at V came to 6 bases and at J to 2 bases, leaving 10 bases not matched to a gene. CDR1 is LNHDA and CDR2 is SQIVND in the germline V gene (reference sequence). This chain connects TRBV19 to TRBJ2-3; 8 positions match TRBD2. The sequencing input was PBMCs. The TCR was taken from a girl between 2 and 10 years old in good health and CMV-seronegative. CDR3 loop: CASRRGLAGITDTQYF. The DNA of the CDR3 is TGTGCCAGTAGGCGAGGACTAGCCGGAATCACAGATACGCAGTATTTT. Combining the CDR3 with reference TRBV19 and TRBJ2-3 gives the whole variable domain DGGITQSPKYLFRKEGQNVTLSCEQNLNHDAMYWYRQDPGQGLRLIYYSQIVNDFQKGDIAEGYSVSREKKESFPLTVTSAQKNPTAFYLCASRRGLAGITDTQYFGPGTRLTVL.